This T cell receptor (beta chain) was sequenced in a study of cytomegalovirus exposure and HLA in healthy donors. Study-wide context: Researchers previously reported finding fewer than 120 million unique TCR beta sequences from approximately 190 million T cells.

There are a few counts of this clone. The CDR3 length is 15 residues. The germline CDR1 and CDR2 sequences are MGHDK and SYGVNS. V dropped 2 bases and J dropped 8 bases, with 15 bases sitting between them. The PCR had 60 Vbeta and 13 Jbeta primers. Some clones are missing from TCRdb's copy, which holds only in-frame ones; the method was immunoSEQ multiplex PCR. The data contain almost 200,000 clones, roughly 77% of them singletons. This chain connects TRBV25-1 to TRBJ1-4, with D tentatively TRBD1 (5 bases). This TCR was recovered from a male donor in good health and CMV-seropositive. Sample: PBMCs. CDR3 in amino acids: CASSEGAGKNEKLFF. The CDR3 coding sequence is TGTGCCAGCAGTGAAGGGGCAGGGAAGAACGAAAAACTGTTTTTT.